Listed here are 18 T cell receptor beta chains from one sample, sequenced in a study of response to subunit inactivated influenza vaccine. TCRdb re-called the RT-PCR reads with MiXCR, one entry per CDR3 protein. The sample has 170,000 or so distinct CDR3 sequences, roughly a tenth seen once. The sample in question was CD8+ T cells sorted from PBMCs, obtained approximately 25 months after vaccination. The source of these receptors is a man between 45 and 75 years old who received an inactivated influenza vaccine.

This clonotype was counted between two and nine times. This chain links TRBV20-1 with TRBJ2-1; TRBD2 agrees at 12 bases. Unmatched junction bases numbered 9, after V lost 5 bases and J lost 4 bases. In germline, CDR1 is DFQATT, CDR2 SNEGSKA (reference sequence). The CDR3 contains 16 residues. The CDR3 DNA follows: TGCAGTGCTCTGAGCCCCCTAGCGGGGGGGTACAATGAGCAGTTCTTC. It specifies CSALSPLAGGYNEQFF.

The chain uses TRBV9 and TRBJ2-1; D call uncertain. Germline V gene lookup returns CDR1 SGDLS and CDR2 YYNGEE. The V end lost 4 bases, the J end lost 3 bases, and 14 bases lay between the germline ends. The CDR3 runs to 15 residues. This chain's CDR3 is CASSPAGQLYNEQFF. CDR3 nucleotides: TGTGCCAGCAGCCCCGCCGGGCAGCTCTACAATGAGCAGTTCTTC.

The table lists this clonotype with a few counts. The V call is TRBV28, the J call TRBJ2-5; no clear D. This CDR3 contains 15 residues. V gave up 7 bases and J gave up 0 bases, with 15 bases separating them. Germline V gene data show CDR1 as MDHEN and CDR2 as SYDVKM. The CDR3 sequence is CASTSGHTYQETQYF. In nucleotides, the CDR3 is TGTGCCAGCACCTCCGGCCATACGTACCAAGAGACCCAGTACTTC.

This clonotype was recorded at least ten times. This chain links TRBV7-3 with TRBJ2-2; D call uncertain. There are 12 residues in the CDR3. The V and J ends lost 6 bases and 2 bases respectively, with 4 bases between them. Germline CDR1 reads SGHTA; CDR2 reads FQGTGA. The CDR3 is CASRLNTGELFF. For the CDR3, the DNA is TGTGCCAGCAGGCTAAACACCGGGGAGCTGTTTTTT.

In its sample, this clonotype was seen a few times. The rearrangement links TRBV5-6 to TRBJ2-4, with TRBD1 matching 8 bases. Germline CDR1 and CDR2: SGHDT and YYEEEE. V trimming: 4 bases; J trimming: 0 bases; junction bases outside the gene matches: 9. The length of the CDR3 is 17 residues. The DNA of the CDR3 is TGTGCCAGCAGCCGATTTGGGACAGGACTAGCCAAAAACATTCAGTACTTC. Its protein product is CASSRFGTGLAKNIQYF.

This clonotype was observed a handful of times. The chain links TRBV29-1 to TRBJ2-3; no definite D call. The CDR3 covers 18 residues. Looked up from germline, CDR1 is SQVTM and CDR2 is ANQGSEA. V was clipped by 3 bases and J by 6 bases, with 28 bases between them. As DNA, the CDR3 is TGCAGCGTTGAGTGGCGGCCAGCCACCTCCCTCACCAGCGATACGCAGTATTTT. Protein: CSVEWRPATSLTSDTQYF.

Of note for this clonotype: Germline and junction disagree at one end, which may indicate a read error. The chain recombines TRBV20-1 with TRBJ2-3; 12 bases fit TRBD1. The germline V gene encodes CDR1 DFQATT and CDR2 SNEGSKA (reference sequence). The CDR3 runs to 16 residues. The DNA of the CDR3 is TGCTGTGCTAGAGACGTTTGGGACAGGGGGCTTGATACGCAGTATTTT. Translation gives CCARDVWDRGLDTQYF.

This clonotype occurred a few times. The genes are TRBV29-1 and TRBJ2-7; 10 bases map to TRBD1. After removal of 7 bases from V and 3 bases from J, the junction contained 3 bases not matched to a gene. Germline assignment: CDR1 SQVTM and CDR2 ANQGSEA. This CDR3 has 12 residues. The CDR3 region is CSAGTGDYEQYF. CDR3 nucleotide sequence: TGCAGCGCTGGGACAGGGGACTACGAGCAGTACTTC.

V and J are TRBV4-1 and TRBJ2-5, with D perhaps matching TRBD1 (5 bases). The CDR3 extends over 15 amino acids. CDR1 and CDR2 from the germline V gene are MGHRA and YSYEKL. V shed 2 bases and J shed 4 bases, with 14 bases lying between them. The CDR3 DNA reads as TGCGCCAGCAGCCAAATAGTCAGGGAAGGAGAGACCCAGTACTTC. This translates into CASSQIVREGETQYF.

This clonotype was recorded a few times. The chain recombines TRBV20-1 with TRBJ2-1, with D perhaps given as TRBD1 or TRBD2 (6 bases each). The V gene lost 6 bases and the J gene lost 4 bases, with 22 bases spanning the gap. This CDR3 contains 16 residues. Germline V lookup: CDR1 DFQATT, CDR2 SNEGSKA (reference sequence). As DNA, the CDR3 is TGCAGTGCACCTCGAGGTGGCCGGGGGCGTTACAATGAGCAGTTCTTC. Its protein product is CSAPRGGRGRYNEQFF.

This clonotype has just a few counts. CDR3 amino acids: CASSQKASNTEAFF. The CDR3 bases are TGTGCCAGCAGCCAAAAGGCTTCGAACACTGAAGCTTTCTTT. V gene TRBV3-1 combines with J gene TRBJ1-1; D remains ambiguous. The CDR3 is made up of 14 amino acids. Germline V gene sequence: CDR1 LGHDT, CDR2 YNNKEL (reference sequence). Trimming took 2 bases from V and 1 from J, leaving 8 bases between them.

This chain links TRBV20-1 with TRBJ2-1; 8 nucleotides align to TRBD2. This CDR3 has 16 residues. Germline V gene lookup returns CDR1 DFQATT and CDR2 SNEGSKA (reference sequence). The J segment lost 0 bases and the V segment lost 3 bases, leaving 7 bases of the junction unmatched. As DNA, the CDR3 is TGCAGTGCTAGGGACGAGCGGGGGAGCTCCTACAATGAGCAGTTCTTC. It encodes CSARDERGSSYNEQFF.

This clonotype was found many times. V usage is TRBV4-1 and J usage is TRBJ2-3; D gene unclear. The V and J ends lost 4 bases and 1 base respectively, with 15 bases between them. There are 16 residues in the CDR3. The germline CDR1 and CDR2 sequences are MGHRA and YSYEKL. CDR3 residues: CASSLEEGVGTDTQYF. The CDR3 bases are TGCGCCAGCAGCCTAGAGGAAGGAGTGGGCACAGATACGCAGTATTTT.

The rearrangement links TRBV12-3 or TRBV12-4 to TRBJ2-1; D perhaps matches TRBD1 (5 bases). V lost 6 bases, J lost 9 bases, and 18 bases lay in between. The CDR3 totals 14 residues. The CDR3 spells CASSPRSRDAEQFF. CDR3 coding DNA: TGTGCCAGCAGCCCTAGGAGCAGGGATGCTGAGCAGTTCTTC.

The V call is TRBV27, the J call TRBJ2-5, with 11 nucleotides matching TRBD2. J was trimmed by 4 bases and V by 2 bases; bases with no gene match: 12. The CDR3 loop spans 18 amino acids. Germline V gene lookup returns CDR1 MNHEY and CDR2 SMNVEV (reference sequence). The CDR3 loop is CASSLSGTSGGDGETQYF. CDR3 nucleotides: TGTGCCAGCAGTTTAAGTGGTACTAGCGGGGGAGACGGAGAGACCCAGTACTTC.

At least ten counts were recorded for this clonotype. This chain connects TRBV7-9 to TRBJ1-2; no reliable D call. V gave up 5 bases and J gave up 1 base, with 20 bases separating them. Germline values: CDR1 SEHNR, CDR2 FQNEAQ (reference sequence). The CDR3 sequence is 17 residues long. For the CDR3, the DNA is TGTGCCAGCAGCCAAATTATGGACCGAGAGCTTAACTATGGCTACACCTTC. Protein sequence: CASSQIMDRELNYGYTF.

This chain uses TRBV6-5 with TRBJ1-1, with D hard to call. Trimming took off 0 bases at V and 4 bases at J, with 9 bases between the two ends. Germline CDR1 reads MNHEY; CDR2 reads SVGAGI. There are 14 residues in the CDR3. The chain's CDR3 is CASSYSIAGTEAFF. As DNA, the CDR3 is TGTGCCAGCAGTTACTCGATTGCGGGCACTGAAGCTTTCTTT.

This clonotype was found many times. This chain joins TRBV7-2 and TRBJ2-7, with TRBD2 identical over 8 bases. Trimming removed 0 bases from V and 3 bases from J; junction bases left unmatched: 13. The CDR3 contains 18 residues. The V gene's germline CDR1 is SGHTA and CDR2 FQGNSA. CDR3 bases: TGTGCCAGCAGCTTAGCGGGTGGAGTGCGGGAGGCCTTCTACGAGCAGTACTTC. Translating gives CASSLAGGVREAFYEQYF. The full variable domain, its missing parts supplied by reference TRBV7-2 and TRBJ2-7, is GAGVSQSPSNKVTEKGKDVELRCDPISGHTALYWYRQSLGQGLEFLIYFQGNSAPDKSGLPSDRFSAERTGGSVSTLTIQRTQQEDSAVYLCASSLAGGVREAFYEQYFGPGTRLTVT.